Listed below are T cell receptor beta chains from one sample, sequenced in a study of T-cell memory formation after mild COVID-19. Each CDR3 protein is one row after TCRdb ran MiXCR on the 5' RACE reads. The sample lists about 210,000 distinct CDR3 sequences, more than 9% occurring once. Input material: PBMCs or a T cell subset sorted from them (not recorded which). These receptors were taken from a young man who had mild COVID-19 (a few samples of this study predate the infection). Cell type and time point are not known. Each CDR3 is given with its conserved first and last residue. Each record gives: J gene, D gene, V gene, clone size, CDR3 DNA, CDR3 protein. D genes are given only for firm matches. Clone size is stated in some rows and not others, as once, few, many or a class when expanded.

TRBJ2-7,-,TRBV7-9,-,TGTTCCAGCAGCTTCGGACAGACCTACGAGCAGTACTTC,CSSSFGQTYEQYF
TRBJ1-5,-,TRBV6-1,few,TGTGCCAGCAGCGGGGGTTGGGGCCAGCCCCAGCATTTT,CASSGGWGQPQHF
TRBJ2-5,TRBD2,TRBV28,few,TGTGCCAGCACAGGAATAGGAGCGGGGTCGCAAGAGACCCAGTACTTC,CASTGIGAGSQETQYF
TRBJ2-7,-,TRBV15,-,TGTGCCACCAGCTTTATACCCGGGTACGAGCAGTACTTC,CATSFIPGYEQYF
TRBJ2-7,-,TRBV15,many,TGTGCCACCAGCAGAGATACCCTCTCCTACGAGCAGTACTTC,CATSRDTLSYEQYF
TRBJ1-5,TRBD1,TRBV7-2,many,TGTGCCAGCAGCCCAGGACAGGGTCTGAATCAGCCCCAGCATTTT,CASSPGQGLNQPQHF
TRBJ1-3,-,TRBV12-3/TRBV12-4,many,TGTGCCAGCAGTCTGCTAGATGGAAACACCATATATTTT,CASSLLDGNTIYF
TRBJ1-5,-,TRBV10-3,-,TGTGCCATCAGTGAGTCCGGAGCCGCCCAGCATTTT,CAISESGAAQHF
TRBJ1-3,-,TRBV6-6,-,TGTGCCAGCAGTTACGGGGAAACTTACTCTGGAAACACCATATATTTT,CASSYGETYSGNTIYF
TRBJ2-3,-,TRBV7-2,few,TGTGCCAGCAGCTTAGTTAATCGTCTCACAGATACGCAGTATTTT,CASSLVNRLTDTQYF
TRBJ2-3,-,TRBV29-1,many,TGCAGCGCACGGACACTTTGGAGCACAGATACGCAGTATTTT,CSARTLWSTDTQYF
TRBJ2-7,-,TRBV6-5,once,TGTGCCAGCAGTTACTCGAGGCAGGGCGGTGGCGAGCAGTACTTC,CASSYSRQGGGEQYF
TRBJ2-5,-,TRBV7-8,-,TGTGCCAGCAGCGCCAACGGGGTCTGGGAGACCCAGTACTTC,CASSANGVWETQYF
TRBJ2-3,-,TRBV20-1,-,TGCAGTGCTAAGGGGGGAGATACGCAGTATTTT,CSAKGGDTQYF
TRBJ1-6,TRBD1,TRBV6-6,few,TGTGCCAGCAGTCAGGGACAGGGGGCGATTACGAGACCCCTCCACTTT,CASSQGQGAITRPLHF
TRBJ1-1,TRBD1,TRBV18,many,TGTGCCAGCTCACCACCGGTAGGACAGGGGAAAGCTTTCTTT,CASSPPVGQGKAFF
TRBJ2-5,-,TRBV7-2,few,TGTGCCAGCAGCTCCATTGGGGTGTTCGAGACCCAGTACTTC,CASSSIGVFETQYF
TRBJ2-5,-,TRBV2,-,TGTGCCAGCATGCGGATGGGAGAGACCCAGTACTTC,CASMRMGETQYF
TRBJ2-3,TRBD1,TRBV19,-,TGTGCCAGTAGTCGTCAAGAATCGACAGGGGGTAGTACAGATACGCAGTATTTT,CASSRQESTGGSTDTQYF
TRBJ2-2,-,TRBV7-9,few,TGTGCCAGCAACAGGGCCCGAAACACCGGGGAGCTGTTTTTT,CASNRARNTGELFF
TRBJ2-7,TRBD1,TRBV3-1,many,TGTGCCAGCAGCCAAACAGGGGGCGCCTACGAGCAGTACTTC,CASSQTGGAYEQYF
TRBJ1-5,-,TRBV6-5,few,TGTGCCAGCAGTTACTCCGGCGGCAGCAATCAGCCCCAGCATTTT,CASSYSGGSNQPQHF
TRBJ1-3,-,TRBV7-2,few,TGTGCCAGCAGCCCAGGTCGGAGCTCTGGAAACACCATATATTTT,CASSPGRSSGNTIYF
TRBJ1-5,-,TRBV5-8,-,TGTGCCAGCAGCTTGGACAGGGCCTATCAGCCCCAGCATTTT,CASSLDRAYQPQHF
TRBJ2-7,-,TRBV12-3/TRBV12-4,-,TGTGCCAGCAGTTCAGGGGCCTACGAGCAGTACTTC,CASSSGAYEQYF
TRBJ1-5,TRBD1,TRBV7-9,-,TGTGCCAGCAGCCAGACAGGGGTTGGTCAGCCCCAGAATTTT,CASSQTGVGQPQNF
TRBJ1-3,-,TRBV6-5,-,TGTGCCAGCAGTTATGGGGGCTCTGGAAACACCATATATTTT,CASSYGGSGNTIYF
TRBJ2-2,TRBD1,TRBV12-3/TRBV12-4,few,TGTGCCATTCGGACAGGGAACACCGGGGAGCTGTTTTTT,CAIRTGNTGELFF
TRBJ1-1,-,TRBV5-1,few,TGCGCCAGCAGCTTGGTAGCAGGGCAGAGCACTGAAGCTTTCTTT,CASSLVAGQSTEAFF
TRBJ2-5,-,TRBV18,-,TGTGCCAGCTCACCACAGAGATACCAAGAGACCCAGTACTTC,CASSPQRYQETQYF
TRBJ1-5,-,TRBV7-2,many,TGTGCCAGCAGCCAACAGGGAAGCGGTCAGCCCCAGCATTTT,CASSQQGSGQPQHF
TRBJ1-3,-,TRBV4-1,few,TGCGCCAGCACCATGACAGGTGTTGTCTCTGGAAACACCATATATTTT,CASTMTGVVSGNTIYF
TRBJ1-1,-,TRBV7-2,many,TGTGCCAGCAGCTCTACGGGTTTCACTGAAGCTTTCTTT,CASSSTGFTEAFF
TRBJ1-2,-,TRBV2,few,TGTGCCAGCAGTGAGGCTGCTTTAGGCTACACCTTC,CASSEAALGYTF
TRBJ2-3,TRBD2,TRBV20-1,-,TGCAGGCTAGCGGGGGGGACAGATACGCAGTATTTT,CRLAGGTDTQYF
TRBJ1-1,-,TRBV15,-,TGTGCCACCAGCAGAGTCAAGGGGATCACTGAAGCTTTCTTT,CATSRVKGITEAFF
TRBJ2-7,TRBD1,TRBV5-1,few,TGCGCCAGCAGCGGCCCGGGACAGGGTGACTACGAGCAGTACTTC,CASSGPGQGDYEQYF
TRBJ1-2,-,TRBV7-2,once,TGTGCCAGCATCTCAGGGACGGCCTTGGGCTACACCTTC,CASISGTALGYTF
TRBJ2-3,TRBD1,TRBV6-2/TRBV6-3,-,TGTGCCAGCACCCCGGCTGGGACAGGCTGGCATACGCAGTATTTT,CASTPAGTGWHTQYF
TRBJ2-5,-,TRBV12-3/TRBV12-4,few,TGTGCCAGCACCCAAGGCATCCAAGAGACCCAGTACTTC,CASTQGIQETQYF
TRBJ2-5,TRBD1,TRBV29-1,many,TGCAGCGGCGGGTTACAGGGGGACGAGACCCAGTACTTC,CSGGLQGDETQYF
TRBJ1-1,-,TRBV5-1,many,TGCGCCAGCAGCCTCGTGGGGGGAAGTGAAGCTTTCTTT,CASSLVGGSEAFF
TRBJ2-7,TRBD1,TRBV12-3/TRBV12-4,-,TGTGCCAGCAGTACCGGACAGGGTGGGCCCTACGAGCAGTACTTC,CASSTGQGGPYEQYF
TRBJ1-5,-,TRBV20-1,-,TGCAGTGTTGGTTCCGCAGCGGCAAGCAATCAGCCCCAGCATTTT,CSVGSAAASNQPQHF
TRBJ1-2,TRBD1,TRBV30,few,TGTGCCTGGAGTGTTAACAGGGGCTATGGCTACACCTTC,CAWSVNRGYGYTF
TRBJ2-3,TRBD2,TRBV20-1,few,TGCAGTGCCCGCGATGGACTAGCGGGGGGCCCGGGTACGCAGTATTTT,CSARDGLAGGPGTQYF
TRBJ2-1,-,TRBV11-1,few,TGTGCCAGCAGACCGGGACAAGACAATGAGCAGTTCTTC,CASRPGQDNEQFF
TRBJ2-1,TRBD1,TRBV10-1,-,TGCGCCAGCGGTACCGGGACAGCCGTAAATGAGCAGTTCTTC,CASGTGTAVNEQFF
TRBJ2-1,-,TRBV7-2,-,TGTGCCAGCAGCTTGTTGGGGACATCCAATGAGCAGTTCTTC,CASSLLGTSNEQFF
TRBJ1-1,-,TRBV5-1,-,TGCGCCAGCACTCCTGGACCCCCGGGTGGTGAAGCTTTCTTT,CASTPGPPGGEAFF
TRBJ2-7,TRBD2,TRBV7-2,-,TGTGCCAGCAGTATAGCGGGGGGCAGCTACTACGAGCAGTACTTC,CASSIAGGSYYEQYF
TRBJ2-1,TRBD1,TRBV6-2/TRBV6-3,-,TGTGCCAGCAGGAAGATACAGGGGGGAGTCAATGAGCAGTTCTTC,CASRKIQGGVNEQFF
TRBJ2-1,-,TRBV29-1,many,TGCAGCGCCTCCTCGCGGCTCACCTACAATGAGCAGTTCTTC,CSASSRLTYNEQFF
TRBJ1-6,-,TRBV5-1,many,TGCGCCAGCCGAACAGGGTCGAATTCACCCCTCCACTTT,CASRTGSNSPLHF
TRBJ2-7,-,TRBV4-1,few,TGCGCCAGCAGCCAACGGAACAGGGGAGGGCCCTACGAGCAGTACTTC,CASSQRNRGGPYEQYF
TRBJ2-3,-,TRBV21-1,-,TGTGCCAGCAGCTTTGGAGACACAGATACGCAGTATTTT,CASSFGDTDTQYF
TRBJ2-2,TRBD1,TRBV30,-,TGTGCCTCGAGGAACAGGGGGCTAGGGACCGGGGAGCTGTTTTTT,CASRNRGLGTGELFF
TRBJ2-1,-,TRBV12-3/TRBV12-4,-,TGTGCCAGCACCCCCGGAGCAGGGACGGGTGAGCAGTTCTTC,CASTPGAGTGEQFF
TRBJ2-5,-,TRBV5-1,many,TGCGCCAGCAGCTTGTCAGGGGAAGAGACCCAGTACTTC,CASSLSGEETQYF